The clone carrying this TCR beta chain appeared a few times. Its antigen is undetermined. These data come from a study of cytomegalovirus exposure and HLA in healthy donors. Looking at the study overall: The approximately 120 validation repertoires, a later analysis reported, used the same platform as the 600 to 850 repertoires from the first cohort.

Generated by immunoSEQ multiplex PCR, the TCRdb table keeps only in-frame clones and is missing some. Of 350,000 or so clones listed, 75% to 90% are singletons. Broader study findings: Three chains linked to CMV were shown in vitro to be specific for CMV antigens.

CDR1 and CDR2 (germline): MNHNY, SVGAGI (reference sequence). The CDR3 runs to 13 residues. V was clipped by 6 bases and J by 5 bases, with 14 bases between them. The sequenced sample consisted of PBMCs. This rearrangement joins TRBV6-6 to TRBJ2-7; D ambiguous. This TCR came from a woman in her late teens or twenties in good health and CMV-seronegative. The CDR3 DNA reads TGTGCCAGCAGCGCCTCTAATCAGGACGAGCAGTACTTC. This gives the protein CASSASNQDEQYF.